This is a list of T cell receptor beta chains from one sample in a study of blood T cell repertoires in COVID-19. Here immunoSEQ multiplex PCR was the method, and the copy in TCRdb shows in-frame clones only, minus some. The sample carries around 310,000 clones, around 89% recorded once. Sequenced material: peripheral blood. These receptors all come from a woman aged 40 to 55 with COVID-19, enrolled during active disease. CDR3s include the opening cysteine and the closing phenylalanine or tryptophan.

J,V,CDR3
TRBJ2-1,TRBV30,CACPGGQGAPNEQFF
TRBJ1-5,TRBV15,CATSRGAQPQHF
TRBJ1-2,TRBV28,CASRLQGVQDGYTF
TRBJ1-2,TRBV19,CASSMLQGNGYTF
TRBJ2-2,TRBV7-3,CASSWAGTSGTGELFF
TRBJ1-1,TRBV5-4,CASSLTGGYDAFF
TRBJ1-1,TRBV28,CASSPAGGGTEAFF
TRBJ1-5,TRBV4-2,CASSQGTGAGQPQHF
TRBJ2-2,TRBV2,CASSGAGRNTGELFF
TRBJ2-2,TRBV11-2,CASSLDPITGELFF
TRBJ2-3,TRBV7-2,CASSFHGGLSTDTQYF
TRBJ1-2,TRBV4-2,CASSQVAQINYGYTF
TRBJ2-5,TRBV5-1,CASSLGSGSAYGTQYF
TRBJ2-1,TRBV3-1/TRBV3-2,CASSQAGGYNEQFF
TRBJ2-3,TRBV19,CASSIELAGTGTDTQYF
TRBJ1-2,TRBV27,CASSSIPGLYGYTF
TRBJ1-5,TRBV2,CASSEIEASNQPQHF